This T cell receptor (beta chain) was retrieved from a study of CD8 T cells in ankylosing spondylitis. A quantitative 5'-RACE method, one with molecular barcodes, was used to make TCR beta libraries. TCRdb reprocessed the 5' RACE reads via MiXCR and lists one record per CDR3 protein. The table includes 300,000 to 350,000 distinct CDR3 sequences, under 14% detected once. This clonotype appeared many times. Antigen specificity is unknown. Study results and caveats: Clones tied to disease were said to be significantly enriched in matched ankylosing spondylitis synovial fluid. Peripheral blood samples showed relatively rare disease-linked clones, and these clones were CD8+.

Trimming took off 3 bases at V and 0 bases at J, with 15 bases between the two ends. The CDR3 has 17 residues. Germline-derived CDR1 and CDR2 are MGHRA and YSYEKL. The receptor was isolated from a female donor with ankylosing spondylitis or in good health (not recorded which). The chain is built from TRBV4-1 and TRBJ1-3, with a weak D call TRBD1 (5 bases). Sequencing used blood, either unsorted or a sorted T cell fraction (not recorded which). In DNA, the CDR3 is TGCGCCAGCAGCCACGCATCGGGACTTAGCTCTGGAAACACCATATATTTT. As protein: CASSHASGLSSGNTIYF.